Included here is one TCR beta chain sequence, with context. Its antigen is as yet unknown. MiXCR, applied by TCRdb to the reads, yields one record per CDR3 protein. The table has some 940,000 distinct CDR3 sequences, 31% seen once; the top ten hold roughly an eighth. The data originate from a study of T cell repertoires in cytomegalovirus infection. Study at large: Both recently identified HLA-C-restricted and well-studied HLA-B-restricted CMV epitopes were used in the study. General study findings and limits: Within the response measured ex vivo, HLA-C-restricted CMV-specific TCR beta clonotypes were dominant. Pooled public TCR beta family frequency picked out CMV carriers with the relevant HLA.

The V end was cut by 1 base, the J end by 3 bases, with 10 bases between. The CDR3 loop spans 15 amino acids. Germline CDR1 reads SGHTA; CDR2 reads FQGTGA. This clonotype was sampled from a human donor in good health (CMV status not recorded). Some clones in this sample may be carry-over from other donors' samples. The V call is TRBV7-3, the J call TRBJ1-5; D unresolved. Sequencing was performed on cultured CD8+ T cells from PBMCs, taken from culture after CMV antigen stimulation. The CDR3 spells CASSLKAGYNQPQHF. CDR3 nucleotide sequence: TGTGCCAGCAGCTTAAAGGCCGGGTACAATCAGCCCCAGCATTTT.